This T cell receptor beta chain was found in a study of blood T cell repertoires in COVID-19. Study at large: Sites across the United States, Italy and Spain contributed samples from acute and convalescent COVID-19. Nucleic acid was either cDNA or gDNA, and it came from T cells, B-cell-depleted T cells, or PBMCs.

Repertoires were generated with immunoSEQ multiplex PCR, while TCRdb's copy carries only in-frame clones and drops some. In the table there are hundreds of thousands of clones, about 83% of which are singletons. This clone was counted a few times. Enrolled during active infection, Seattle patients were then followed longitudinally. This clonotype originated in a woman aged 25 to 45 with COVID-19, enrolled during active disease. The sequenced material came from peripheral blood.

In nucleotides, the CDR3 is TGTGCCGCCCGACAGGGAACCGCTGGAAACACCATATATTTT. This sequence encodes CAARQGTAGNTIYF. V is TRBV15 and J is TRBJ1-3; 7 bases match TRBD1. With V trimmed by 11 bases and J by 2 bases, 9 bases remained unmatched. CDR3 length: 14 residues. Germline CDR1 LNHNV, CDR2 YYDKDF (reference sequence).